These 32 T cell receptor beta chains were sequenced from one sample in a study of T cells in Graves' hyperthyroidism and ophthalmopathy. Amplification targeted TCR beta CDR3 regions from RNA transcripts. The HTBI primer set was used in a first-round RT-PCR of the TCR CDR3. TCRdb called the multiplex PCR reads again in MiXCR, with one record for every CDR3 protein. The data show 500,000 to 750,000 distinct CDR3 sequences, 15% to 18% seen once. Sequencing was performed on blood. Receptor source: a woman in her twenties or thirties with Graves' hyperthyroidism.

This clonotype was counted between two and nine times. The CDR3 loop reads CASSLALAGSGTDTQYF. The CDR3 DNA reads TGTGCCAGCAGCTTAGCTCTAGCGGGCTCCGGCACAGATACGCAGTATTTT. The chain has TRBV7-8 and TRBJ2-3, with 8 bases that match TRBD2. The CDR3 spans 17 residues. Germline lookup yields CDR1 SGHVS and CDR2 FQNEAQ. V lost 0 bases, J lost 1 base, and 6 bases stayed unmatched.

A few counts support this clonotype. This sequence joins TRBV9 and TRBJ2-1; 9 bases map to TRBD1. Germline V gives CDR1 SGDLS, CDR2 YYNGEE. The CDR3 extends over 16 amino acids. V shed 2 bases, J shed 3 bases, and the junction held 6 bases outside the gene matches. CDR3 protein: CASSVSGTGFYNEQFF. CDR3 DNA: TGTGCCAGCAGCGTCAGCGGGACAGGGTTCTACAATGAGCAGTTCTTC.

J is TRBJ2-5 and V is TRBV4-3; D remains ambiguous. The CDR3 has 16 amino acids. V gave up 0 bases and J gave up 6 bases, with 17 bases separating them. Germline values: CDR1 LGHNA, CDR2 YSLEER. CDR3 protein: CASSQDRMDDMQTQYF. In nucleotides, the CDR3 is TGCGCCAGCAGCCAAGACCGGATGGACGATATGCAGACCCAGTACTTC.

This clonotype was seen only once. J is TRBJ2-5 and V is TRBV25-1; D is unresolved. Germline V CDR1 and CDR2: MGHDK, SYGVNS. Trimming shortened V by 5 bases and J by 7 bases, and 17 bases separated the two germline ends. The CDR3 has 14 amino acids. CDR3 sequence reads: CASSRRWVEGTQYF. The CDR3 region has the DNA TGTGCCAGCAGTAGACGCTGGGTTGAAGGGACCCAGTACTTC.

This clonotype was detected ten times or more. The chain joins TRBV20-1 to TRBJ2-5; 9 bases are a match to TRBD1. The germline gives CDR1 DFQATT, CDR2 SNEGSKA (reference sequence). With V trimmed by 6 bases and J by 5 bases, 4 bases remained unmatched. CDR3 length: 12 amino acids. The CDR3 sequence: CSAADRGETQYF. The CDR3 nucleotides are TGCAGTGCCGCGGACAGGGGCGAGACCCAGTACTTC.

There are a few counts of this clonotype. The chain joins TRBV5-1 to TRBJ2-7, with D perhaps given as TRBD1 or TRBD2 (5 bases each). Trimming took 7 bases from V and 0 from J, leaving 17 bases between them. The V gene's germline CDR1 is SGHRS and CDR2 YFSETQ. The CDR3 has 15 residues. CDR3 sequence reads: CASYLNRDHSYEQYF. In DNA form, the CDR3 reads TGCGCCAGCTACCTCAACCGGGACCACTCCTACGAGCAGTACTTC.

This clonotype was recorded at least ten times. V and J are TRBV28 and TRBJ1-4, with TRBD1 matching 7 bases. Trimming removed 5 bases from V and 3 bases from J; junction bases left unmatched: 3. This CDR3 contains 14 residues. Germline V gene sequence: CDR1 MDHEN, CDR2 SYDVKM. Here the CDR3 reads CASSTQGSNEKLFF. In DNA, the CDR3 is TGTGCCAGCAGTACACAGGGGTCTAATGAAAAACTGTTTTTT. The variable domain in full, completed from reference TRBV28 and TRBJ1-4, reads DVKVTQSSRYLVKRTGEKVFLECVQDMDHENMFWYRQDPGLGLRLIYFSYDVKMKEKGDIPEGYSVSREKKERFSLILESASTNQTSMYLCASSTQGSNEKLFFGSGTQLSVL.

This clonotype turned up a few times. The chain links TRBV7-9 to TRBJ1-1, with D unclear. This CDR3 has 11 amino acids. Trimming cost V 3 bases and J 9 bases, with 8 bases left between them. Germline V gene lookup returns CDR1 SEHNR and CDR2 FQNEAQ (reference sequence). For the CDR3, the DNA is TGTGCCAGCAGCTTTGAAACTCAAGCTTTCTTT. Translated, it gives CASSFETQAFF.

In its sample, this clonotype was seen many times. The gene calls are TRBV20-1 and TRBJ2-7, with D maybe TRBD2 (6 bases). CDR1 is DFQATT and CDR2 is SNEGSKA in the germline V gene (reference sequence). V shed 0 bases and J shed 0 bases, with 15 bases lying between them. There are 16 residues in the CDR3. Here the CDR3 DNA reads TGCAGTGCTAGAGATCGAATGGGAGGTAGCTCCTACGAGCAGTACTTC. It encodes CSARDRMGGSSYEQYF.

The rearrangement uses TRBV5-1 and TRBJ1-2; 11 bases match TRBD1. V was pared by 0 bases and J by 3 bases, with 4 bases of the junction left unmatched. The CDR3 runs 16 residues. CDR1 and CDR2 (germline): SGHRS, YFSETQ. The CDR3 protein is CASSLAGTGGDYGYTF. The CDR3 DNA reads as TGCGCCAGCAGCTTGGCTGGGACAGGGGGGGACTATGGCTACACCTTC.

In its sample, this clonotype was seen many times. The chain links TRBV5-8 to TRBJ1-1; no reliable D call. CDR3 size: 14 residues. V gave up 3 bases and J gave up 4 bases, with 13 bases separating them. Germline V lookup: CDR1 SGHTS, CDR2 YDEGEE. Here the CDR3 DNA reads TGTGCCAGCAGCTCGGAGGCTTTCGGCACTGAAGCTTTCTTT. Translation gives CASSSEAFGTEAFF.

The V and J genes are TRBV10-3 and TRBJ2-1, with 9 bases matching TRBD2. The CDR3 runs to 18 residues. The trim removed 6 bases at V and 8 bases at J, leaving 20 bases unmatched. The germline CDR1 and CDR2 sequences are ENHRY and SYGVKD. The CDR3 nucleotides read TGTGCCATCAGAAGGCATACCGGACTAGCGTCCTCATTAGATGAGCAGTTCTTC. Translating it yields CAIRRHTGLASSLDEQFF.

This clonotype was counted many times. The chain links TRBV20-1 to TRBJ2-7; 10 positions agree with TRBD2. V was clipped by 2 bases and J by 9 bases; unmatched bases: 13. Germline V lookup: CDR1 DFQATT, CDR2 SNEGSKA (reference sequence). The CDR3 is 15 residues long. CDR3 in amino acids: CSARIRLAGDRVQYF. CDR3 bases: TGCAGTGCTAGAATTAGGCTAGCGGGAGATAGGGTGCAGTACTTC.

This clonotype was found many times. V is TRBV24-1 and J is TRBJ2-1; 12 bases line up with TRBD2. After removal of 2 bases from V and 4 bases from J, the junction contained 5 bases not matched to a gene. The CDR3 covers 17 residues. Germline CDR1 reads KGHDR; CDR2 reads SFDVKD. Written as DNA, the CDR3 is TGTGCCACCAGTGATTCGTCTAGCGGGAGGGGGTACAATGAGCAGTTCTTC. This translates into CATSDSSSGRGYNEQFF.

The gene calls are TRBV20-1 and TRBJ2-7, with unresolved D. TRBJ2-1 explains the end of the DNA better; the J call may be wrong. This CDR3 spans 11 amino acids. From germline, CDR1 is DFQATT and CDR2 SNEGSKA (reference sequence). Here the CDR3 DNA reads TGCAGTGCTACTCGCTCCTCCGAGCAGTTCTTC. Its translation is CSATRSSEQFF.

J is TRBJ2-7 and V is TRBV11-2; 9 nucleotides match TRBD2. CDR1 is SGHAT and CDR2 is FQNNGV in the germline V gene. V lost 0 bases to trimming and J lost 5 bases; unmatched junction nucleotides: 5. The CDR3 runs to 15 residues. The DNA for the CDR3 is TGTGCCAGCAGCTTAGAGGCGGGAGGGCCCCACGAGCAGTACTTC. Translating gives CASSLEAGGPHEQYF. Based on the CDR3 plus reference TRBV11-2 and TRBJ2-7, the full variable domain is EAGVAQSPRYKIIEKRQSVAFWCNPISGHATLYWYQQILGQGPKLLIQFQNNGVVDDSQLPKDRFSAERLKGVDSTLKIQPAKLEDSAVYLCASSLEAGGPHEQYFGPGTRLTVT.

CDR3 loop: CASSVGTRTGFFPLTEAFF. CDR3 coding DNA: TGTGCCAGCAGCGTAGGGACGCGGACAGGCTTTTTCCCCCTCACTGAAGCTTTCTTT. The J gene is TRBJ1-1, the V gene TRBV9, with 7 bases that match TRBD1. The ends lost 0 bases at V and 4 bases at J; junction bases unmatched: 18. Germline lookup yields CDR1 SGDLS and CDR2 YYNGEE. The CDR3 consists of 19 residues.

This clonotype was counted at least ten times. J is TRBJ2-4 and V is TRBV5-1, with 15 bases fitting TRBD2. The CDR3 extends over 16 amino acids. Germline CDR1 is SGHRS and CDR2 is YFSETQ. V was clipped by 4 bases and J by 5 bases; unmatched bases: 4. In DNA, the CDR3 is TGCGCCAGCAGCCCGGGACTAGCGGGAGGACAAAACATTCAGTACTTC. Translated: CASSPGLAGGQNIQYF.

The CDR3 DNA reads TGTGCCAGCAGCGCCGGACTAGCCCTTTACGCCGGGGAGCTGTTTTTT. Translation: CASSAGLALYAGELFF. The chain links TRBV7-2 to TRBJ2-2, with 8 bases matching TRBD2. The V and J ends lost 5 bases and 6 bases, in that order; junction bases with no gene match: 11. Germline loops: CDR1 SGHTA, CDR2 FQGNSA. CDR3 size: 16 residues.

This clonotype was seen a handful of times. This chain uses TRBV12-5 with TRBJ1-1; D possibly corresponds to TRBD1 (6 bases). The germline CDR1 and CDR2 sequences are LGHNT and FRNRAP. This CDR3 is built from 11 residues. V was shortened by 5 bases and J by 10 bases, with 11 bases between the two germline ends. In nucleotides, the CDR3 is TGTGCTAGTGGTCGTACAGGGTCAGCTTTCTTT. Protein product: CASGRTGSAFF.

This clonotype was seen repeatedly, ten times or more. The chain combines TRBV6-6 with TRBJ2-1, with 12 positions matching TRBD2. CDR1 is MNHNY and CDR2 is SVGAGI in the germline V gene (reference sequence). This CDR3 comprises 16 residues. With 0 bases clipped from V and 7 bases from J, the junction kept 4 bases outside the gene matches. CDR3 amino acids: CASSYSQLAGGNEQFF. CDR3 sequence (DNA): TGTGCCAGCAGTTACTCGCAACTAGCGGGAGGTAATGAGCAGTTCTTC.

This clonotype has more than one count but fewer than ten. The chain is built from TRBV5-1 and TRBJ2-2; tentatively, D is TRBD1 (7 bases). Deletions cut 3 bases from V and 5 bases from J, with 14 bases between. The CDR3 extends over 15 amino acids. CDR1 is SGHRS and CDR2 is YFSETQ in the germline V gene. The CDR3 sequence: CASSSQGGNTGELFF. CDR3 nucleotide sequence: TGCGCCAGCAGCTCCCAGGGGGGCAATACCGGGGAGCTGTTTTTT.

This chain links TRBV5-5 with TRBJ1-2; no clear D gene. CDR3 length equals 14 residues. V shed 3 bases and J shed 2 bases, with 11 bases lying between them. Germline V gene data show CDR1 as SGHKS and CDR2 as YYEKEE (reference sequence). The CDR3 DNA is TGTGCCAGCAGCTCCGCTTCACTAAACTATGGCTACACCTTC. As protein: CASSSASLNYGYTF.

This clonotype was found many times. The chain employs TRBV2 and TRBJ1-2; D is undetermined. The germline V gene encodes CDR1 SNHLY and CDR2 FYNNEI. V was cut by 0 bases and J by 9 bases, with 11 bases left in between. The CDR3 consists of 13 residues. The CDR3 DNA is TGTGCCAGCAGTGAAGCGCTGAGACGACGCTACACCTTC. This gives the protein CASSEALRRRYTF.

This clonotype was counted many times. An end of the junction does not agree with germline; a read error may underlie this. The V call is TRBV5-1, the J call TRBJ1-1; D is perhaps TRBD1 (5 bases). Germline V gene data show CDR1 as SGHRS and CDR2 as YFSETQ. CDR3 length: 14 amino acids. CDR3 region: CASRLLGTYTEAFF. The CDR3 DNA reads as TGCGCCAGCCGCTTATTGGGGACCTACACTGAAGCTTTCTTT.

As to this clonotype: A clone one base away is much larger, so this may be a read error. The V gene is TRBV30, the J gene TRBJ2-1; D may be TRBD1 or TRBD2 (6 bases each). V was trimmed by 2 bases and J by 8 bases, leaving 16 bases between them. CDR3 length: 14 residues. Germline V lookup: CDR1 GTSNPN, CDR2 SVGIG (reference sequence). The CDR3 nucleotides are TGTGCCTGGAGTATTTTCACGGGGGCTTATGAGCAGTTCTTC. Translated: CAWSIFTGAYEQFF.

As for this clonotype: A read error may explain this, as a much larger clone is one base away. The CDR3 does not end in the conserved phenylalanine or tryptophan, so this is likely a read error. This sequence joins TRBV3-1 and TRBJ1-1; unclear D gene. V lost 3 bases and J 1 base, leaving 9 bases between the germline ends. The V gene's germline CDR1 is LGHDT and CDR2 YNNKEL (reference sequence). This CDR3 is 14 amino acids long. The CDR3 spells CASSQTRGNTEAFL. CDR3 coding DNA: TGTGCCAGCAGCCAGACTCGGGGGAACACTGAAGCTTTCCTT.

V and J are TRBV27 and TRBJ1-1; D is undetermined. CDR3 size: 14 residues. Deletions cut 6 bases from V and 2 bases from J, with 13 bases between. Germline V CDR1 and CDR2: MNHEY, SMNVEV (reference sequence). The CDR3 loop is CASSHQTSNTEAFF. CDR3 coding DNA: TGTGCCAGCAGCCACCAGACCAGCAACACTGAAGCTTTCTTT.

This clonotype was detected only a few times. The genes are TRBV9 and TRBJ2-4, with TRBD1 matching over 9 bases. After removal of 3 bases from V and 4 bases from J, the junction contained 14 bases not matched to a gene. Germline V gene data show CDR1 as SGDLS and CDR2 as YYNGEE. There are 18 residues in the CDR3. CDR3 DNA: TGTGCCAGCAGCGGATCACCCGGGACAGGGCCTCTGAAAAACATTCAGTACTTC. Protein sequence: CASSGSPGTGPLKNIQYF.

The chain joins TRBV10-3 to TRBJ2-1, with 7 bases lining up with TRBD2. With V trimmed by 3 bases and J by 3 bases, 17 bases remained unmatched. CDR3 length equals 19 residues. Germline V gene lookup returns CDR1 ENHRY and CDR2 SYGVKD. The CDR3 DNA reads as TGTGCCATCAGTGACCTGTTTAGGACCGGGACTACTATCTACAATGAGCAGTTCTTC. The encoded protein is CAISDLFRTGTTIYNEQFF.

This clonotype appeared a few times. The V and J genes are TRBV5-5 and TRBJ2-7, with D tentatively TRBD1 or TRBD2 (7 bases each). The CDR3 contains 14 residues. V lost 3 bases and J lost 4, with 14 bases in between. Looked up from germline, CDR1 is SGHKS and CDR2 is YYEKEE (reference sequence). This CDR3 reads CASSWGGGAYEQYF. In nucleotides, the CDR3 is TGTGCCAGCAGCTGGGGAGGGGGCGCATACGAGCAGTACTTC.

This clonotype was seen repeatedly, ten times or more. The chain has TRBV20-1 and TRBJ2-3; TRBD2 matches at 9 bases. Looked up from germline, CDR1 is DFQATT and CDR2 is SNEGSKA (reference sequence). V trimming: 6 bases; J trimming: 2 bases; junction bases outside the gene matches: 15. CDR3 size: 17 residues. DNA for the CDR3: TGCAGTGCGACAGCACCAGAAGGCGGGAGGGCCACAGATACGCAGTATTTT. Translating it yields CSATAPEGGRATDTQYF.